This T cell receptor beta chain was captured by sequencing in a study of somatic mutations in cytotoxic T cells in rheumatoid arthritis. Measured with immunoSEQ multiplex PCR; TCRdb has only the in-frame clones, and not every one. Of roughly 16,000 clones in the sample, roughly four fifths were seen once. The sequenced material came from CD8+ T cells sorted from blood. This TCR derives from a woman in her fifties or sixties with rheumatoid arthritis.

DNA of the CDR3: TGTGCCAGCAGTTTGGGGGGGGCCCAGTTCTTC. It yields the protein CASSLGGAQFF. This sequence joins TRBV28 and TRBJ2-1, with D perhaps matching TRBD2 (7 bases). The CDR3 extends over 11 amino acids. The V and J ends lost 3 bases and 13 bases respectively, with 10 bases between them. Germline V lookup: CDR1 MDHEN, CDR2 SYDVKM.